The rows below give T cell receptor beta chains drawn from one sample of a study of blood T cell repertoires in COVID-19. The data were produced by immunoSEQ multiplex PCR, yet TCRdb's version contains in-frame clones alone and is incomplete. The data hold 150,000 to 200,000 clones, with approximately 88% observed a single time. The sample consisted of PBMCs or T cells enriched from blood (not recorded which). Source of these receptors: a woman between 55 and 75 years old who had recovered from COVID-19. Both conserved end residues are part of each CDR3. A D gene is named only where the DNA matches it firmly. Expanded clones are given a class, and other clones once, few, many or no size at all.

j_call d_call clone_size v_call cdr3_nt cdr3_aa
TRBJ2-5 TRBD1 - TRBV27 TGTGCCAGCAGTCTCTCGACAGGGCAACGAGGGGAGACCCAGTACTTC CASSLSTGQRGETQYF
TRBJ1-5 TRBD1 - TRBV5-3 TGTGCCAGAAGCTTGGCCGGGACAGGGGGCGATCCCCAGCATTTT CARSLAGTGGDPQHF
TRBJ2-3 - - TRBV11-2 TGTGCCAGCAGCTTAGTATTAGCGGTGGGCGCAGATACGCAGTATTTT CASSLVLAVGADTQYF
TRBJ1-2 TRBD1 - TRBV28 TGTGCCAGCAGTCCCCAGGGACAGGGAGCAAATGGCTACACCTTC CASSPQGQGANGYTF
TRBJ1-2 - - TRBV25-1 TGTGCCAGCAGTGAGGGCCCAGGCAGGTCCCATGGCTACACCTTC CASSEGPGRSHGYTF
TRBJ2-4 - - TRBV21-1 TGTGCCATCAGAGAGGGGACTGATGGATCCAAAAACATTCAGTACTTC CAIREGTDGSKNIQYF
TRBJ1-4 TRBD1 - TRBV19 TGTGCCAGTAGTACTTCTCGGGACAGTTTGCCCACCGAAAATGAAAAACTGTTTTTT CASSTSRDSLPTENEKLFF
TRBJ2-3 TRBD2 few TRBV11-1 TGTGCCAGCAGCCTGGCACGGGGGGGCCCAGATACGCAGTATTTT CASSLARGGPDTQYF
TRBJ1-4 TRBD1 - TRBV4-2 TGTGCCAGCAGCCCCCCCAGGACAGGGGAAAAAAAACTGTTTTTT CASSPPRTGEKKLFF
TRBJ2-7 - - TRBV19 TGTGCCAGTAGTATCCCCTACGGCGGGATGGTGGGTGAGCAGTACTTC CASSIPYGGMVGEQYF
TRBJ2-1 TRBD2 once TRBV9 TGTGCCAGCAGCAGGGGGACTAGCACGAATGAGCAGTTCTTC CASSRGTSTNEQFF
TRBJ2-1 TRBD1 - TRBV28 TGTGCCAGCAGTTTGGATTCCAGGGGGTTCGGGATGAGCCCGAACAATGAGCAGTTCTTC CASSLDSRGFGMSPNNEQFF
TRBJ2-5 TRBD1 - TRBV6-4 TGTGCCAGCAGCGGACCAATAAGACAGGGCCGAAAAAGGGAGACCCAGTACTTC CASSGPIRQGRKRETQYF
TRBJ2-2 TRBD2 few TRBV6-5 TGTGCCAGCAGGGTAGCGGGGGATCCCGGGGAGCTGTTTTTT CASRVAGDPGELFF
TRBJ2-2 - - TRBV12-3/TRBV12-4 TGTGCCAGCACCCCCAGGAACACCGGGGAGCTGTTTTTT CASTPRNTGELFF
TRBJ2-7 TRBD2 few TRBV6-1 TGTGCCAGCAGTGAAGCCGTCCCGGGACTAGCGGGAGCCCTCTTCGAGCAGTACTTC CASSEAVPGLAGALFEQYF
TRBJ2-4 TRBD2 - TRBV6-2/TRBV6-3 TGTGCCAGCAGTCAGACTTTAGCGGGAGTCAAAAACATTCAGTACTTC CASSQTLAGVKNIQYF
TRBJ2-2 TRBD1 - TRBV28 TGTGCCAGCAGTGTCGGACAGGGGTTCGGGGAGCTGTTTTTT CASSVGQGFGELFF
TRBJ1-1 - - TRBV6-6 TGTGCCAGCAGTTCCATCACTGAAGCTTTCTTT CASSSITEAFF
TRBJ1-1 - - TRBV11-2 TGTGCCAGCACCGCGCAGCAGGGTGCTACTGAAGCTTTCTTT CASTAQQGATEAFF
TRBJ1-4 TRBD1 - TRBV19 TGTGCCACCTCACAGGGGATTAATGAAAAACTGTTTTTT CATSQGINEKLFF
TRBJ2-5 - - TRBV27 TGTGCCAGCAGTTTACTGTCGCGTGGCGGGGAGACCCAGTACTTC CASSLLSRGGETQYF
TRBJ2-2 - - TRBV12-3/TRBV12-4 TGTGCCAGCAGTTTGGGAGCAACCGGGGAGCTGTTTTTT CASSLGATGELFF
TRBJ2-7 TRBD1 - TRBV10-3 TGTGCCACGCGCCTGGGACAGGGGGCTGAGGAGCAGTACTTC CATRLGQGAEEQYF
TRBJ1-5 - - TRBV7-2 TGTGCCAGCAGCGACTATAGCAATCAGCCCCAGCATTTT CASSDYSNQPQHF
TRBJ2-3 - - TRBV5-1 TGCGCCAGCAGCTTCTCTAGCACAGATACGCAGTATTTT CASSFSSTDTQYF